This T cell receptor beta chain was sequenced in a study of cytomegalovirus exposure and HLA in healthy donors. Amplification used 60 Vbeta primers and 13 Jbeta primers. Measured with immunoSEQ multiplex PCR; TCRdb has only the in-frame clones, and not every one. In the table there are 100,000 to 150,000 clones, 17% of which are singletons. Study results and caveats: Presence/absence analyses supposed approximately even sequencing depth among donors. Another analysis was done later, and it associated more than 15,000 TCR beta sequences with HLA alleles at 0.05 false discovery rate.

This clone was seen a few times. Its matching antigen is unknown. V gave up 4 bases and J gave up 1 base, with 16 bases separating them. Germline lookup yields CDR1 SNHLY and CDR2 FYNNEI. The CDR3 is made up of 16 amino acids. Sequencing was done on a sample of PBMCs. The chain uses TRBV2 and TRBJ1-2; D unclear. The receptor comes from a female donor in good health and CMV-seropositive. The CDR3 sequence is CASSATQLTLNYGYTF. The CDR3 DNA sequence: TGTGCCAGCAGTGCAACACAGCTTACCCTTAACTATGGCTACACCTTC.